Below are 9 T cell receptor beta chains sequenced from a single sample in a study of CD8+ T cells in alopecia areata. Specified treatment: oral pan-JAK inhibitor, 5-10 mg twice daily. Extraction and reverse transcription of RNA yielded cDNA as the sequencing template. Sequencing was performed with immunoSEQ multiplex PCR; in TCRdb, only in-frame clones are kept and a portion is missing. Counted here are approximately 100,000 clones, 55% to 75% occurring once; the ten biggest clones make up approximately 16%. The material sequenced was CD8+ T cells sorted from blood, taken between weeks 55 and 65, from a patient treated with tofacitinib. These receptors were obtained from a human donor with alopecia areata.

The V gene is TRBV6-5, the J gene TRBJ2-2; no reliable D call. In germline, CDR1 is MNHEY, CDR2 SVGAGI. Trimming pared 10 bases from V and 4 bases from J, leaving 13 bases between. The CDR3 totals 13 residues. The CDR3 region is CATVTRLTGELFF. CDR3 bases: TGTGCCACCGTGACTCGCCTCACCGGGGAGCTGTTTTTT.

This clone occurred a few times. The gene calls are TRBV6-5 and TRBJ2-5; D is possibly TRBD1 (5 bases). The ends were cut back, 0 bases at V and 5 bases at J, with 16 bases in the middle. The CDR3 sequence is 16 residues long. CDR1 and CDR2 (germline): MNHEY, SVGAGI. The CDR3 DNA reads as TGTGCCAGCAGTTACTCGTGGGGCTTCGGTGGGGAGACCCAGTACTTC. This translates into CASSYSWGFGGETQYF.

DNA of the CDR3: TGCGCCAGCAAGTGGGAGACAGGGATAACCTACGAGCAGTACTTC. Translation: CASKWETGITYEQYF. J is TRBJ2-7 and V is TRBV5-1; 7 bases match TRBD1. J gave up 2 bases and V 6 bases, and 11 bases lay outside the gene matches. Germline V gene sequence: CDR1 SGHRS, CDR2 YFSETQ. The CDR3 has 15 amino acids.

The V call is TRBV7-9, the J call TRBJ2-5; 8 bases are a match to TRBD2. Germline lookup yields CDR1 SEHNR and CDR2 FQNEAQ (reference sequence). This CDR3 is built from 14 residues. V trimming: 2 bases; J trimming: 3 bases; junction bases outside the gene matches: 2. CDR3 in amino acids: CASSLPGLEETQYF. CDR3 bases: TGTGCCAGCAGCTTACCGGGACTAGAAGAGACCCAGTACTTC.

The V call is TRBV5-1, the J call TRBJ2-7, with 7 bases matching TRBD1. J lost 1 base, V lost 4 bases, and 5 bases had no gene match. The CDR3 covers 14 residues. CDR1 is SGHRS, CDR2 YFSETQ, per germline. The CDR3 loop reads CASSLSGQSYEQYF. In DNA, the CDR3 is TGCGCCAGCAGCCTATCGGGACAGTCCTACGAGCAGTACTTC.

The chain recombines TRBV2 with TRBJ2-5; 7 nucleotides line up with TRBD1. V was pared by 2 bases and J by 2 bases, with 8 bases of the junction left unmatched. The germline V gene has CDR1 SNHLY and CDR2 FYNNEI. This CDR3 is 16 amino acids long. As DNA, the CDR3 is TGTGCCAGCAGTGAATGGGTGGGACAGCTACAAGAGACCCAGTACTTC. This codes for CASSEWVGQLQETQYF.

This clone was recorded a few times. The chain couples TRBV7-9 to TRBJ2-3; D is unresolved. Looked up from germline, CDR1 is SEHNR and CDR2 is FQNEAQ (reference sequence). This CDR3 spans 17 amino acids. V dropped 7 bases and J dropped 0 bases, with 20 bases sitting between them. The CDR3 loop is CASTKSIAQSSTDTQYF. The CDR3 region has the DNA TGTGCCAGCACCAAGTCCATAGCACAGTCTAGCACAGATACGCAGTATTTT.

The V and J genes are TRBV4-1 and TRBJ2-7, with 11 positions matching TRBD1. The CDR3 sequence is 15 residues long. Trimming took 4 bases from V and 4 from J; bases not matched to a gene: 6. Germline V gene lookup returns CDR1 MGHRA and CDR2 YSYEKL. CDR3 residues: CASSPVDRGQYEQYF. As DNA, the CDR3 is TGCGCCAGCAGCCCGGTGGACAGGGGGCAGTACGAGCAGTACTTC.

The count of this clone is one. DNA for the CDR3: TGTGCCAGCAGTGGACTAACAGGAGCGGCCTACGAGCAGTACTTC. Protein product: CASSGLTGAAYEQYF. This chain links TRBV2 with TRBJ2-7; D could derive from TRBD1 or TRBD2 (5 bases each). The CDR3 consists of 15 residues. Germline-derived CDR1 and CDR2 are SNHLY and FYNNEI. Trimming shortened V by 4 bases and J by 2 bases, and 15 bases separated the two germline ends.